Listed below are T cell receptor beta chains from one sample, sequenced in a study of blood T cell repertoires in COVID-19. The protocol was immunoSEQ multiplex PCR, while the TCRdb copy is restricted to in-frame clones and leaves out a portion. Of 25,000 to 30,000 clones listed, roughly 89% are singletons. Sequenced material: peripheral blood. The source of these receptors is a human donor in a cohort sampled during active COVID-19. CDR3s include the opening cysteine and the closing phenylalanine or tryptophan. A D gene is named only where the DNA matches it firmly. Some rows mark clone size as missing; the rest say once, few, many or name a class of expanded clone.

. TRBJ1-1 TRBV3-1/TRBV3-2 . CASSQDRERAFF TGTGCCAGCAGCCAAGACAGGGAACGAGCTTTCTTT
. TRBJ1-3 TRBV7-2 once CASSLSPWTDSGNTIYF TGTGCCAGCAGCTTATCCCCCTGGACTGACTCTGGAAACACCATATATTTT
TRBD2 TRBJ2-1 TRBV3-1/TRBV3-2 . CASSPRTSYNEQFF TGTGCCAGCAGCCCTCGGACTAGTTACAATGAGCAGTTCTTC
TRBD2 TRBJ2-5 TRBV9 . CASSVSGTSSKTQYF TGTGCCAGCAGCGTCAGCGGGACTAGCAGTAAGACCCAGTACTTC
. TRBJ1-5 TRBV18 once CASSQGTARFNQPQHF TGTGCCAGCTCCCAGGGGACGGCCAGATTCAATCAGCCCCAGCATTTT
. TRBJ2-7 TRBV15 once CATSRIGVNEQYF TGTGCCACCAGCAGGATTGGAGTGAACGAGCAGTACTTC
TRBD1 TRBJ2-3 TRBV5-5 . CASSLGQGDSTDTQYF TGTGCCAGCAGCCTAGGACAGGGTGATAGCACAGATACGCAGTATTTT
TRBD1 TRBJ1-1 TRBV9 . CASSTLTGGTEAFF TGTGCCAGCAGCACTCTGACAGGGGGGACTGAAGCTTTCTTT
TRBD2 TRBJ2-1 TRBV5-1 . CASRFLADYNEQFF TGCGCCAGCAGGTTTCTAGCGGACTACAATGAGCAGTTCTTC
TRBD1 TRBJ2-3 TRBV7-2 . CASSSIPGTGRTDTQYF TGTGCCAGCAGTTCTATTCCCGGGACAGGACGCACAGATACGCAGTATTTT
. TRBJ2-7 TRBV27 . CASTSRPGTPSYEQYF TGTGCCAGCACCTCGAGACCCGGGACACCCTCCTACGAGCAGTACTTC
. TRBJ1-4 TRBV29-1 once CSVKHQTGGEKLFF TGCAGCGTCAAACACCAGACTGGAGGGGAAAAACTGTTTTTT
. TRBJ2-3 TRBV10-3 . CAISESTGTDTQYF TGTGCCATCAGTGAGTCTACAGGTACAGATACGCAGTATTTT
TRBD2 TRBJ2-7 TRBV5-1 . CASSLSGTRYEQYF TGCGCCAGCAGCTTGAGCGGGACCCGTTACGAGCAGTACTTC
. TRBJ2-2 TRBV9 . CASSPSGTLVGELFF TGTGCCAGCAGCCCCTCCGGGACACTGGTCGGGGAGCTGTTTTTT
. TRBJ2-3 TRBV10-2 . CASSVYSATDTQYF TGCGCCAGCAGTGTCTATAGCGCCACAGATACGCAGTATTTT
. TRBJ1-2 TRBV28 once CASSLLGAGEGYTF TGTGCCAGCAGCCTTCTTGGCGCAGGTGAGGGCTACACCTTC
. TRBJ2-7 TRBV2 . CASRPDSSYEQYF TGTGCCAGCAGGCCGGACAGCTCCTACGAGCAGTACTTC
TRBD1 TRBJ2-5 TRBV5-6 . CASSSNLYRGRETQYF TGTGCCAGCAGCTCCAACTTATACAGGGGGCGAGAGACCCAGTACTTC
TRBD2 TRBJ2-7 TRBV9 . CASSPRTSLHEQYF TGTGCCAGCAGCCCTCGGACTAGCCTCCACGAGCAGTACTTC
TRBD1 TRBJ1-2 TRBV13 . CASSSQGAGYTF TGTGCCAGCAGCTCACAGGGGGCTGGCTACACCTTC
TRBD1 TRBJ2-3 TRBV12-5 . CASGPQGRGDTQYF TGTGCTAGTGGTCCACAGGGGAGAGGAGATACGCAGTATTTT
TRBD2 TRBJ2-1 TRBV4-1 . CASSREAGGGNEQFF TGCGCCAGCAGCCGGGAAGCGGGGGGGGGCAATGAGCAGTTCTTC
. TRBJ2-3 TRBV9 once CASRPEGSAADTQYF TGTGCCAGCAGACCCGAGGGTTCCGCGGCAGATACGCAGTATTTT
. TRBJ2-5 TRBV5-8 . CASSLAGVQETQYF TGTGCCAGCAGCTTGGCGGGGGTGCAAGAGACCCAGTACTTC
. TRBJ1-2 TRBV11-2 . CASSLSHAYGYTF TGTGCCAGCAGCTTAAGCCATGCCTATGGCTACACCTTC
TRBD1 TRBJ2-7 TRBV29-1 . CSVLRGRGQAYEQYF TGCAGCGTTTTGAGGGGTAGGGGGCAAGCCTACGAGCAGTACTTC
TRBD1 TRBJ1-4 TRBV27 . CAAVNVRDRQGGMNREKLFF TGTGCTGCCGTAAACGTCAGGGACCGACAGGGGGGCATGAACCGTGAAAAACTGTTTTTT
. TRBJ1-2 TRBV5-1 . CASSLGGGRVYGYTF TGCGCCAGCAGCCTGGGGGGGGGCCGAGTCTATGGCTACACCTTC
TRBD1 TRBJ1-2 TRBV13 . CATVDRAGLGYTF TGTGCCACGGTCGACAGGGCTGGCTTGGGCTACACCTTC
TRBD2 TRBJ2-1 TRBV24-1 . CATSDQREVVSYNEQFF TGTGCCACCAGTGATCAGCGGGAGGTGGTCTCATACAATGAGCAGTTCTTC
. TRBJ2-4 TRBV27 . CASRTRLMGSQAKNIQYF TGTGCCAGCAGAACCCGCCTTATGGGCTCCCAAGCCAAAAACATTCAGTACTTC
. TRBJ1-5 TRBV2 . CASSEEGQGQPQHF TGTGCCAGCAGTGAGGAGGGGCAGGGTCAGCCCCAGCATTTT
TRBD1 TRBJ1-2 TRBV5-1 . CASSYRGRNYGYTF TGCGCCAGCAGCTACAGGGGGCGAAACTATGGCTACACCTTC
TRBD1 TRBJ2-7 TRBV7-6 . CASSLEGRGQGEQYF TGTGCCAGCAGCTTAGAGGGAAGGGGGCAGGGCGAGCAGTACTTC
. TRBJ2-3 TRBV9 . CASSVAGSIDTQYF TGTGCCAGCAGCGTGGCCGGGAGTATAGATACGCAGTATTTT
TRBD2 TRBJ2-5 TRBV4-2 . CASSQDGLAGASQTQYF TGTGCCAGCAGCCAAGATGGGCTAGCGGGGGCCTCACAGACCCAGTACTTC
TRBD2 TRBJ2-1 TRBV5-1 . CASSPGTGTSGSLLEQFF TGCGCCAGCAGCCCCGGAACTGGGACTAGCGGGAGCCTTTTGGAGCAGTTCTTC
. TRBJ2-3 TRBV7-3 . CASSLSTFGADTQYF TGTGCCAGCAGCCTTTCGACCTTCGGGGCAGATACGCAGTATTTT
. TRBJ2-5 TRBV12-3/TRBV12-4 . CASSLQDFQTQYF TGTGCCAGCAGTTTACAGGATTTCCAGACCCAGTACTTC
TRBD1 TRBJ1-5 TRBV6-2/TRBV6-3 . CASSYSFQIPGQGARQPQHF TGTGCCAGCAGTTACTCTTTTCAGATCCCGGGACAGGGGGCAAGGCAGCCCCAGCATTTT
. TRBJ1-6 TRBV3-1/TRBV3-2 . CASSQFQGGSPLHF TGTGCCAGCAGCCAATTTCAGGGAGGATCACCCCTCCACTTT
. TRBJ1-1 TRBV5-1 . CASSFTGMNTEAFF TGCGCCAGCAGCTTCACAGGGATGAATACTGAAGCTTTCTTT
. TRBJ2-5 TRBV19 . CASSIGVSPRETQYF TGTGCCAGTAGTATAGGTGTTTCCCCGAGGGAGACCCAGTACTTC
. TRBJ1-1 TRBV18 . CASSPFRNQMNTEAFF TGTGCCAGCTCACCATTCAGAAACCAGATGAACACTGAAGCTTTCTTT
. TRBJ1-6 TRBV14 . CASSLGLGRYYNSPLHF TGTGCCAGCAGCCTAGGACTGGGCCGTTATTATAATTCACCCCTCCACTTT
TRBD1 TRBJ2-7 TRBV4-1 . CASSRSYPGTGGSEQYF TGCGCCAGCAGCCGCTCATACCCCGGGACAGGGGGCTCCGAGCAGTACTTC
. TRBJ2-1 TRBV28 few CASSPLEPNEQFF TGTGCCAGCAGTCCGCTAGAACCCAATGAGCAGTTCTTC
. TRBJ1-1 TRBV28 . CASSSRQMNTEAFF TGTGCCAGCAGCTCCAGACAAATGAACACTGAAGCTTTCTTT
TRBD1 TRBJ2-7 TRBV28 . CASSTPGQGNEQYF TGTGCCAGCAGTACACCGGGACAGGGGAACGAGCAGTACTTC
. TRBJ1-3 TRBV28 . CASRDYAGNTIYF TGTGCCAGCCGGGACTACGCTGGAAACACCATATATTTT
. TRBJ2-2 TRBV4-1 once CASSQVADTGELFF TGCGCCAGCAGCCAAGTGGCCGACACCGGGGAGCTGTTTTTT
TRBD1 TRBJ2-3 TRBV10-3 . CAIMGQGIPDTQYF TGTGCCATCATGGGACAGGGAATTCCAGATACGCAGTATTTT